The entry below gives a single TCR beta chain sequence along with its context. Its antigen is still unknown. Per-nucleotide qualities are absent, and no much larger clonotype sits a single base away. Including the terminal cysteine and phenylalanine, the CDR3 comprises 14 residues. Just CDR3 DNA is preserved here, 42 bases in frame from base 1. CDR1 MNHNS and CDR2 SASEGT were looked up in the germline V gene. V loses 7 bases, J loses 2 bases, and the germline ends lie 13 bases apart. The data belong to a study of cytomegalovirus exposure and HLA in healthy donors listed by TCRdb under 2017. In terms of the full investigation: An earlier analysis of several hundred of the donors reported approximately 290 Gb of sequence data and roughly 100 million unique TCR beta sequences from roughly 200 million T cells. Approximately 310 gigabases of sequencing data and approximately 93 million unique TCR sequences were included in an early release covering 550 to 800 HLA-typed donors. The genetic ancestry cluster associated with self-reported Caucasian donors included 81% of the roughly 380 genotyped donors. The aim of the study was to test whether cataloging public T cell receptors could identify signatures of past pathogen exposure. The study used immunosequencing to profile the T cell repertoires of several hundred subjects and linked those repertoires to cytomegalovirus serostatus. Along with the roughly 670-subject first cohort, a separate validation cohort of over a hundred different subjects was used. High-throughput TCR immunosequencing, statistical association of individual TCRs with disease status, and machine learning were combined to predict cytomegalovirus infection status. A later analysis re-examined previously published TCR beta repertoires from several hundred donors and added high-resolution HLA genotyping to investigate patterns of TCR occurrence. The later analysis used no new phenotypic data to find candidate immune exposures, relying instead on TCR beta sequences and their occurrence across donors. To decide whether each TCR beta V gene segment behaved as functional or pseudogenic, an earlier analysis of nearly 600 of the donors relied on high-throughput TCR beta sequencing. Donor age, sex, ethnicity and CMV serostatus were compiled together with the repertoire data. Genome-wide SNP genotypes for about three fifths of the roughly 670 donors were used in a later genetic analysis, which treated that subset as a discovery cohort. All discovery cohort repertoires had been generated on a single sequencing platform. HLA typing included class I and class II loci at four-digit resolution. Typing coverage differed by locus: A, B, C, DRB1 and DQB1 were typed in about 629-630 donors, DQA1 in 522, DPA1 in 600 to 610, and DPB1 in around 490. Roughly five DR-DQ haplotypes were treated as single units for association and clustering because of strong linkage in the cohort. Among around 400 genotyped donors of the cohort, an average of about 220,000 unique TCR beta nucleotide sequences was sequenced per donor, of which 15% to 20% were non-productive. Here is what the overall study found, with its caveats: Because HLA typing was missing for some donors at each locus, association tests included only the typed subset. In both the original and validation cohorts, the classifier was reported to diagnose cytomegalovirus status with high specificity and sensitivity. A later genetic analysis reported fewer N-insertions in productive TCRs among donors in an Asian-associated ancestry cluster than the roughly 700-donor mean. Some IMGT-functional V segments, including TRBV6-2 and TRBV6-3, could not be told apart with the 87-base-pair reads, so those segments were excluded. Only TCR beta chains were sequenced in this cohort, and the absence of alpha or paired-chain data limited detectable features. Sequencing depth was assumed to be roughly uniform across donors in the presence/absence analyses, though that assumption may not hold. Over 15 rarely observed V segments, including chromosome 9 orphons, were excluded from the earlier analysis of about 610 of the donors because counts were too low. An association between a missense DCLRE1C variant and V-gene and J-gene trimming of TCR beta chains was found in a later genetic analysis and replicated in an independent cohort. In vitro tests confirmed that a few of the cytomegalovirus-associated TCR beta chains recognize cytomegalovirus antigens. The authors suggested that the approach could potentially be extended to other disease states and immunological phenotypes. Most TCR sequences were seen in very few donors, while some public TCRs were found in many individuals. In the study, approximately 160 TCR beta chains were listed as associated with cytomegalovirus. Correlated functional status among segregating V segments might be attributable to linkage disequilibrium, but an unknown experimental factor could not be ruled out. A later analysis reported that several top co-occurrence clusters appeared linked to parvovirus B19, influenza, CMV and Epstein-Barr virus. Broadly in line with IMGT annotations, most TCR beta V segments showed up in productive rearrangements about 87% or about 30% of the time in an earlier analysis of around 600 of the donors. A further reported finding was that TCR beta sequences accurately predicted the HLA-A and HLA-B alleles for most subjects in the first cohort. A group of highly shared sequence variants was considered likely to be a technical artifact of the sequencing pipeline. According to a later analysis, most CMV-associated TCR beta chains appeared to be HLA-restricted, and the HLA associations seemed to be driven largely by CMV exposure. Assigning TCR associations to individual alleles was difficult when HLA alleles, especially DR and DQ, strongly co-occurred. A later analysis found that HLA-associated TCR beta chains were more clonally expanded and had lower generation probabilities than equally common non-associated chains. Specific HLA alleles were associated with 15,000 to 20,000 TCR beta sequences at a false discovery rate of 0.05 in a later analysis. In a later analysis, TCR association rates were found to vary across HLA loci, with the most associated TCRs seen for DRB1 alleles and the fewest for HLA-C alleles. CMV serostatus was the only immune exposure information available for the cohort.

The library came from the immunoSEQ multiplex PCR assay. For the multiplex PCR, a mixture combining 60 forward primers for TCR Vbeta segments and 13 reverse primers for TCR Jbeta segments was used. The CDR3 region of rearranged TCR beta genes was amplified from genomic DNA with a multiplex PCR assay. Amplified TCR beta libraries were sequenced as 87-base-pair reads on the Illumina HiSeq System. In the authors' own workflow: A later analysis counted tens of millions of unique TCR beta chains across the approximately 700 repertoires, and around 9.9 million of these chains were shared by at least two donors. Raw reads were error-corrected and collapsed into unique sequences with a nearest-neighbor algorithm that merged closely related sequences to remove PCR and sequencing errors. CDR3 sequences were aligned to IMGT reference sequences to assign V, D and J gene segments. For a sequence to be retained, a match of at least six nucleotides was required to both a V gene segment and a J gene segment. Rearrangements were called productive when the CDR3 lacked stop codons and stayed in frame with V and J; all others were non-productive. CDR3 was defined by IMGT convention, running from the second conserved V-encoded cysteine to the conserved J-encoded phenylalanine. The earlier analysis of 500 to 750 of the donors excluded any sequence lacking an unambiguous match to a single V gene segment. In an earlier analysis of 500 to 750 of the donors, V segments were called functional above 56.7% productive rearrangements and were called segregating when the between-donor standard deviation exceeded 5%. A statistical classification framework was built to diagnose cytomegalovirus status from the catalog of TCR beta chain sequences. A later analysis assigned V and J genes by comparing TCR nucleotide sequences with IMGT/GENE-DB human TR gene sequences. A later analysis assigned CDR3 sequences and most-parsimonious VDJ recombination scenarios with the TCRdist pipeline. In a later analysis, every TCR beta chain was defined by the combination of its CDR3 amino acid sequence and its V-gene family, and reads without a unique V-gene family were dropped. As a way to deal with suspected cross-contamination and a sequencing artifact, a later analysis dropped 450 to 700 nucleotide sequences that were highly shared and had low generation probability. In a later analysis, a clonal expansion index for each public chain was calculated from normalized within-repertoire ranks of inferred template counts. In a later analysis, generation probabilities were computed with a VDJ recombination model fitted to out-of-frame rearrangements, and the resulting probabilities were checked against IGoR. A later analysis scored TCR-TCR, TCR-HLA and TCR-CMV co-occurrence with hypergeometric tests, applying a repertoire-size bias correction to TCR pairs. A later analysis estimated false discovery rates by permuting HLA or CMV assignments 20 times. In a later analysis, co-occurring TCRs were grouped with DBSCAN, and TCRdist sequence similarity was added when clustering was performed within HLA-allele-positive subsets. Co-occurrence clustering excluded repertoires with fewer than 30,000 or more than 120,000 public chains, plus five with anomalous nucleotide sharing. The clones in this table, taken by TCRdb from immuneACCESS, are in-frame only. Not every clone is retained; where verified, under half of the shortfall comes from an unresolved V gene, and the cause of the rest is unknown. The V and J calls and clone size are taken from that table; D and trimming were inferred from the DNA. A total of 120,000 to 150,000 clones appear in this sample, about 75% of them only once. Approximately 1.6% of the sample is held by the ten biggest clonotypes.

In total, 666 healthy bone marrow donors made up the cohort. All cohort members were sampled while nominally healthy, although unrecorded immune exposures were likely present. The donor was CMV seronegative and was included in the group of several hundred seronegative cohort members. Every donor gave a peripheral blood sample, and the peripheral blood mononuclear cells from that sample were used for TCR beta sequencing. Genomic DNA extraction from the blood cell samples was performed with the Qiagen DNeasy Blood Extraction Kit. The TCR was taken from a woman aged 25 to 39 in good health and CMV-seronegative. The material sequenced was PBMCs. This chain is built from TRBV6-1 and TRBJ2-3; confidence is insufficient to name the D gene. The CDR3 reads CASMSSWATDTQYF. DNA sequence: TGTGCCAGCATGAGTTCTTGGGCCACAGATACGCAGTATTTT.